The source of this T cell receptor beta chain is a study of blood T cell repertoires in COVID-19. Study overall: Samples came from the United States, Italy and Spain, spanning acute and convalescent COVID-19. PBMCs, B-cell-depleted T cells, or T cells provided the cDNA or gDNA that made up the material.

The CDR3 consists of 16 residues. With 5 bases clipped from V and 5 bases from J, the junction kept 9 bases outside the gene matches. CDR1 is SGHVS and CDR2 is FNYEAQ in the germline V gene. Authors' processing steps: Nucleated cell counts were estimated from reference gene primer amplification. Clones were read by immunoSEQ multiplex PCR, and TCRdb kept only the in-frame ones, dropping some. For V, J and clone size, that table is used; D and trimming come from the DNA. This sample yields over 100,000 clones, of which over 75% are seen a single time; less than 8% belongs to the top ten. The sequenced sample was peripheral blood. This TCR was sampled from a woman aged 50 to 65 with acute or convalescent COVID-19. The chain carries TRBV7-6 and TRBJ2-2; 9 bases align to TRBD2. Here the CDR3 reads CASSPWRGGGTGELFF. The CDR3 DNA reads TGTGCCAGCAGCCCCTGGCGGGGGGGAGGGACCGGGGAGCTGTTTTTT.